These T cell receptor beta chains were read from a single sample in a study of shared clonotypes between healthy human individuals. Data came from immunoSEQ multiplex PCR; TCRdb stores just in-frame clones and leaves some out. The sample records about 820,000 clones, almost 95% being singletons. The sample consisted of naive CD8+ T cells sorted from blood. The receptor set was obtained from a man in his thirties or forties in good health. CDR3s include the opening cysteine and the closing phenylalanine or tryptophan. D genes are given only for firm matches. Size tells how often a clone was seen (once, few, many) or the class of an expanded clone, and some rows leave it out.

clone_size	v_call	j_call	d_call	cdr3_aa	cdr3_nt
-	TRBV7-9	TRBJ2-1	-	CASSLVAKSRDEQFF	TGTGCCAGCAGCTTAGTAGCGAAGAGTAGGGATGAGCAGTTCTTC
-	TRBV5-5	TRBJ2-1	-	CASSLSLASNEQFF	TGTGCCAGCAGCTTGTCTCTAGCCTCTAATGAGCAGTTCTTC
-	TRBV18	TRBJ1-5	TRBD1	CASSPPNRTGLNQPQHF	TGTGCCAGCTCACCACCCAACCGGACAGGGTTAAATCAGCCCCAGCATTTT
once	TRBV27	TRBJ2-7	-	CASSRGGALYEQYF	TGTGCCAGCTCTCGTGGTGGGGCACTCTACGAGCAGTACTTC
-	TRBV28	TRBJ2-3	-	CASSLLPGTADTQYF	TGTGCCAGCAGTTTATTACCGGGAACGGCAGATACGCAGTATTTT
-	TRBV7-9	TRBJ2-7	TRBD2	CASSLSGRKFYEQYF	TGTGCCAGCAGCTTAAGCGGGAGAAAGTTCTACGAGCAGTACTTC
-	TRBV10-3	TRBJ2-5	TRBD2	CAISTTPPGGASQETQYF	TGTGCCATCAGTACAACACCTCCCGGGGGGGCGTCCCAAGAGACCCAGTACTTC
once	TRBV6-5	TRBJ2-2	-	CASSYTGITGELFF	TGTGCCAGCAGTTACACAGGGATCACCGGGGAGCTGTTTTTT
-	TRBV5-1	TRBJ2-7	TRBD1	CASSLGTGGVYEQYF	TGCGCCAGCAGCTTGGGGACAGGAGGAGTCTACGAGCAGTACTTC
-	TRBV10-1	TRBJ2-1	TRBD1	CASSAGGIYNEQFF	TGCGCCAGCAGTGCAGGGGGAATTTACAATGAGCAGTTCTTC
once	TRBV4-1	TRBJ2-7	TRBD2	CASSPQQPLAGANEQYF	TGCGCCAGCAGCCCCCAGCAACCTCTAGCGGGTGCTAACGAGCAGTACTTC
once	TRBV7-9	TRBJ2-7	TRBD1	CASSWDRGPYYEQYF	TGTGCCAGCAGTTGGGACAGGGGACCCTACTACGAGCAGTACTTC
-	TRBV29-1	TRBJ1-5	TRBD1	CSVKGTGNQPQHF	TGCAGCGTAAAAGGGACAGGGAATCAGCCCCAGCATTTT
-	TRBV11-2	TRBJ2-1	TRBD1	CASSSLGTGVNEQFF	TGTGCCAGCAGCTCGCTCGGGACAGGGGTGAATGAGCAGTTCTTC
-	TRBV21-1	TRBJ1-3	-	CAGSRTDPGGNTIYF	TGTGCCGGCAGTAGGACGGACCCAGGTGGAAACACCATATATTTT
-	TRBV7-9	TRBJ1-5	-	CASSTPNSNQPQHF	TGTGCCAGCAGTACCCCAAATAGCAATCAGCCCCAGCATTTT
-	TRBV11-3	TRBJ2-7	-	CASSLLASEQYF	TGTGCCAGCAGCTTATTAGCCTCCGAGCAGTACTTC
-	TRBV6-1	TRBJ2-2	-	CASIDRPNTGELFF	TGTGCCAGCATCGACCGGCCGAACACCGGGGAGCTGTTTTTT
-	TRBV21-1	TRBJ1-5	-	CASSNPDGGSGQPQHF	TGTGCCAGCAGCAACCCCGATGGAGGGTCAGGTCAGCCCCAGCATTTT
-	TRBV27	TRBJ2-1	TRBD1	CASSLLGRDRESFF	TGTGCCAGCAGTTTACTTGGTCGGGACAGGGAAAGTTTCTTC
-	TRBV4-1	TRBJ1-2	-	CASSQGTVYGYTF	TGCGCCAGCAGCCAAGGGACAGTTTACGGCTACACCTTC
-	TRBV4-2	TRBJ2-1	TRBD2	CASRGRLAGPGRNEQFF	TGTGCCAGCAGGGGGCGACTAGCGGGGCCCGGAAGGAATGAGCAGTTCTTC
-	TRBV28	TRBJ1-5	-	CASTTPQENQPQHF	TGTGCCAGCACCACACCACAGGAGAATCAGCCCCAGCATTTT
-	TRBV6-6	TRBJ2-2	-	CASSYYSNTGELFF	TGTGCCAGCAGTTACTACTCGAACACCGGGGAGCTGTTTTTT
-	TRBV27	TRBJ1-1	TRBD1	CASSWGQGARTEAFF	TGTGCCAGCAGTTGGGGACAGGGGGCGAGAACTGAAGCTTTCTTT
few	TRBV27	TRBJ1-5	-	CASSEDGVTNQPQHF	TGTGCCAGCAGTGAGGACGGAGTGACCAATCAGCCCCAGCATTTT
-	TRBV7-9	TRBJ2-5	-	CASGGLALQETQYF	TGTGCCAGCGGGGGGCTAGCGCTCCAAGAGACCCAGTACTTC
-	TRBV7-6	TRBJ2-3	TRBD2	CASSPGTGTSGRSDTQYF	TGTGCCAGCAGCCCGGGGACCGGGACTAGCGGGAGGTCAGATACGCAGTATTTT
-	TRBV13	TRBJ2-7	-	CASSSGTEGPYEQYF	TGTGCCAGCAGCTCCGGTACTGAGGGGCCCTACGAGCAGTACTTC
once	TRBV2	TRBJ1-1	TRBD1	CASSESQTGGYWRNTEAFF	TGTGCCAGCAGTGAGAGCCAGACAGGGGGCTATTGGAGAAACACTGAAGCTTTCTTT
-	TRBV7-6	TRBJ2-7	TRBD1	CASSLEGTGSYEQYF	TGTGCCAGCAGCTTAGAAGGGACAGGCTCCTACGAGCAGTACTTC
-	TRBV6-5	TRBJ2-1	TRBD1	CASSPGTGRNEQFF	TGTGCCAGCAGCCCCGGGACAGGGAGGAATGAGCAGTTCTTC